This T cell receptor (beta chain) was captured in a study of blood T cell repertoires in COVID-19. Study information: The analysed material was cDNA or gDNA that came from T cells, B-cell-depleted T cells, or PBMCs.

With 3 bases clipped from V and 0 bases from J, the junction kept 9 bases outside the gene matches. The CDR3 loop spans 17 amino acids. Per the germline V gene, CDR1 is SGHVS and CDR2 is FQNEAQ. Profiled with immunoSEQ multiplex PCR; TCRdb holds only in-frame clones, not every one. The table includes 130,000 or so clones, about 80% detected once. The chain has TRBV7-8 and TRBJ2-3, with 7 bases fitting TRBD2. The sequenced sample was peripheral blood. The TCR originated in a human donor in a cohort sampled during active COVID-19. The chain's CDR3 is CASSFLGGGGSTDTQYF. CDR3 in DNA: TGTGCCAGCAGCTTCCTCGGCGGGGGTGGGAGCACAGATACGCAGTATTTT.